The clone carrying this T cell receptor (beta chain) was detected only once. CDR1 and CDR2 from the germline V gene are MNHEY and SMNVEV (reference sequence). The CDR3 has 15 residues. V dropped 5 bases and J dropped 5 bases, with 16 bases sitting between them. The record originates from a study of OX40 agonist ivuxolimab in advanced cancers. Profiled with immunoSEQ multiplex PCR; TCRdb holds only in-frame clones, not every one. There are around 72,000 clones in the sample; 80% to 90% occur only once, and around 0.92% lies in the top ten. This material consisted of CD4+ or CD8+ T cells sorted from blood, taken in a trial of the OX40 agonist ivuxolimab. J is TRBJ2-4 and V is TRBV27, with D maybe TRBD1 (6 bases). The sequence was collected from an adult with an advanced solid tumor such as melanoma, head and neck, liver or kidney cancer. CDR3 amino acids: CASSNRWGPQNIQYF. CDR3 DNA: TGTGCCAGCAGTAATCGGTGGGGGCCCCAAAACATTCAGTACTTC.